This T cell receptor (beta chain) came from a study of CXCR3-negative and CXCR3-positive naive CD8 T cells. The TRB libraries of cDNA were built by UMI-labeled 5' RACE. From the 5' RACE reads, TCRdb lists one entry per CDR3 protein and no DNA. The sample includes 75,000 to 100,000 distinct CDR3 sequences. CDR1 is SQVTM and CDR2 is ANQGSEA in the germline V gene. The length of the CDR3 is 15 residues. Sequences were obtained from naive CXCR3- CD8+ T cells from blood. Subset given: CD45RO-CCR7+CD27+CD95- naive CD8+ T cells lacking CXCR3 (TNR3-). The chain recombines TRBV29-1 with TRBJ2-3; the TCRdb call, TRBD1, lacks DNA for checking. The receptor comes from a human donor in good health. Some clones in this sample may be carry-over from other donors' samples. The CDR3 sequence: CSVPWGTGGKDTQYF.